Following are 6 T cell receptor beta chains from one sample sequenced in a study of siplizumab effects on memory and regulatory T cells. Assay used: immunoSEQ multiplex PCR; TCRdb lists only in-frame clones, some missing. The profile shows about 100,000 clones, about 94% of them singletons. The sequenced sample was non-Treg CD4+ T cells sorted from blood. These receptors were obtained from a human donor in good health.

V gene TRBV7-3 combines with J gene TRBJ2-7; D might be TRBD2 (7 bases). Germline-derived CDR1 and CDR2 are SGHTA and FQGTGA. V shed 1 base and J shed 3 bases, with 13 bases lying between them. This CDR3 region has 15 residues. Here the CDR3 DNA reads TGTGCCAGCAGCTTAAACGGGGGGCGCGACTACGAGCAGTACTTC. It translates to CASSLNGGRDYEQYF.

The chain joins TRBV9 to TRBJ1-5; D ambiguous. This CDR3 has 16 amino acids. Germline CDR1 is SGDLS and CDR2 is YYNGEE. V dropped 0 bases and J dropped 0 bases, with 10 bases sitting between them. The DNA for the CDR3 is TGTGCCAGCAGCGTAGGGGGAGGGAATAGCAATCAGCCCCAGCATTTT. Its protein is CASSVGGGNSNQPQHF. The complete variable domain, with remaining parts taken from reference TRBV9 and TRBJ1-5, reads DSGVTQTPKHLITATGQRVTLRCSPRSGDLSVYWYQQSLDQGLQFLIQYYNGEERAKGNILERFSAQQFPDLHSELNLSSLELGDSALYFCASSVGGGNSNQPQHFGDGTRLSIL.

This chain uses TRBV19 with TRBJ2-2; 9 bases line up with TRBD2. J gave up 0 bases and V 1 base, and 3 bases lay outside the gene matches. The germline CDR1 and CDR2 sequences are LNHDA and SQIVND (reference sequence). CDR3 length: 17 amino acids. The CDR3, as DNA: TGTGCCAGTAGTATAGGGCTAGCGGGATCGAACACCGGGGAGCTGTTTTTT. Its protein is CASSIGLAGSNTGELFF.

The chain carries TRBV7-9 and TRBJ2-5; 12 bases match TRBD2. The V gene end was trimmed by 5 bases and the J gene end by 1 base; junction bases not matched to a gene: 8. CDR3 length: 17 residues. Germline V gene lookup returns CDR1 SEHNR and CDR2 FQNEAQ (reference sequence). As DNA, the CDR3 is TGTGCCAGCAGCCCAGAGGGACTAGCGGGTATCCAAGAGACCCAGTACTTC. Protein sequence: CASSPEGLAGIQETQYF.

The sample holds one count of this clone. This sequence joins TRBV19 and TRBJ2-1; D is unclear. This CDR3 comprises 12 residues. Germline lookup yields CDR1 LNHDA and CDR2 SQIVND (reference sequence). V gave up 2 bases and J gave up 8 bases, with 7 bases separating them. The CDR3 region is CASSIQADEQFF. CDR3 DNA: TGTGCCAGTAGTATACAAGCCGATGAGCAGTTCTTC. Variable domain in full (rest from reference TRBV19 and TRBJ2-1): DGGITQSPKYLFRKEGQNVTLSCEQNLNHDAMYWYRQDPGQGLRLIYYSQIVNDFQKGDIAEGYSVSREKKESFPLTVTSAQKNPTAFYLCASSIQADEQFFGPGTRLTVL.

The CDR3 region is CASSADYGYTF. CDR3 nucleotide sequence: TGTGCCAGCAGTGCCGATTATGGCTACACCTTC. The V call is TRBV2, the J call TRBJ1-2; no firm D call. The germline V gene has CDR1 SNHLY and CDR2 FYNNEI. V was cut by 4 bases and J by 5 bases, with 5 bases left in between. The CDR3 consists of 11 residues.